Shown below are 22 T cell receptor beta chains from a single sample sequenced in a study of CD8 T cells in ankylosing spondylitis. Notes on the study in general: Ankylosing spondylitis blood seemed to carry a telltale TCR beta motif made of several highly homologous variants.

No antigens are known for them. TCRdb independently ran MiXCR on the 5' RACE reads; one entry per CDR3 protein. The table has 650,000 to 800,000 distinct CDR3 sequences, about 20% seen once. Material: blood, either unsorted or a sorted T cell fraction (not recorded which). These TCRs come from a male donor with ankylosing spondylitis.

This clonotype was counted between two and nine times. The chain recombines TRBV27 with TRBJ1-6, with no clear D. Germline V lookup: CDR1 MNHEY, CDR2 SMNVEV (reference sequence). Between the trimmed V and J ends, which lost 5 bases and 7 bases, there was a span of 12 bases. The CDR3 has 14 residues. As DNA, the CDR3 is TGTGCCAGCAGTCTCCACGGGGTCAATTCACCCCTCCACTTT. Translating it yields CASSLHGVNSPLHF.

The CDR3 loop is CAIKGGARNTEAFF. CDR3 nucleotide sequence: TGTGCCATCAAGGGAGGGGCCCGGAACACTGAAGCTTTCTTT. This rearrangement joins TRBV10-3 to TRBJ1-1; TRBD1 might be the D (5 bases). The germline V gene encodes CDR1 ENHRY and CDR2 SYGVKD. V shed 7 bases and J shed 1 base, with 13 bases lying between them. The CDR3 extends over 14 amino acids.

CDR3 residues: CASSPLGQGYEQYF. CDR3 DNA sequence: TGCGCCAGCAGCCCCCTGGGACAGGGCTACGAGCAGTACTTC. This chain links TRBV5-1 with TRBJ2-7; 9 nucleotides line up with TRBD1. Germline lookup yields CDR1 SGHRS and CDR2 YFSETQ. CDR3 length equals 14 residues. V gave up 4 bases and J gave up 3 bases; unmatched junction bases: 5.

The J gene is TRBJ2-7, the V gene TRBV28; 8 nucleotides line up with TRBD2. Germline CDR1 is MDHEN and CDR2 is SYDVKM. The CDR3 is 17 amino acids. V shed 8 bases and J 0 bases; nucleotides not matched to a gene: 15. The CDR3 reads CASDQASGSASSYEQYF. CDR3 in DNA: TGTGCCAGCGACCAGGCTAGCGGGTCTGCTAGCTCCTACGAGCAGTACTTC.

The chain joins TRBV20-1 to TRBJ1-5, with D uncertain. The germline gives CDR1 DFQATT, CDR2 SNEGSKA (reference sequence). Trimming left V 3 bases short and J 7 bases short, with 13 bases between. The CDR3 spans 13 residues. Here the CDR3 DNA reads TGCAGTGCTAGGACCGACGACACCCAGCCCCAGCATTTT. Protein product: CSARTDDTQPQHF.

This clonotype appeared a few times. The chain carries TRBV12-3 or TRBV12-4 and TRBJ2-2; D not resolved. Trimming took off 6 bases at V and 4 bases at J, with 12 bases between the two ends. This CDR3 comprises 14 residues. The CDR3 coding sequence is TGTGCCAGCAGGCCCGGCGAAGCCACCGGGGAGCTGTTTTTT. Encoded protein: CASRPGEATGELFF.

This clonotype was observed a few times. The genes are TRBV29-1 and TRBJ2-2; TRBD2 matches 7 bases. Germline values: CDR1 SQVTM, CDR2 ANQGSEA. The CDR3 contains 15 residues. Germline trimming cut 2 bases from V and 2 bases from J; bases unmatched to any gene: 5. This chain's CDR3 is CSVEYRGSNTGELFF. CDR3 bases: TGCAGCGTTGAATATCGCGGGAGCAACACCGGGGAGCTGTTTTTT.

The table lists this clonotype with a few counts. V usage is TRBV11-1 and J usage is TRBJ1-3; D uncertain. Looked up from germline, CDR1 is SGHAT and CDR2 is FQDESV (reference sequence). The CDR3 spans 14 residues. Trimming removed 3 bases at V and 3 bases at J, with 9 bases between. CDR3 region: CASSFRGLGNTIYF. The CDR3 DNA reads as TGTGCCAGCAGCTTCCGCGGCCTTGGAAACACCATATATTTT. The whole variable domain, remainder taken from reference TRBV11-1 and TRBJ1-3, is EAEVAQSPRYKITEKSQAVAFWCDPISGHATLYWYRQILGQGPELLVQFQDESVVDDSQLPKDRFSAERLKGVDSTLKIQPAELGDSAMYLCASSFRGLGNTIYFGEGSWLTVV.

The chain combines TRBV18 with TRBJ1-1; D is undetermined. The germline CDR1 and CDR2 sequences are KGHSH and LQKENI. This CDR3 contains 15 residues. Trimming pared 3 bases from V and 0 bases from J, leaving 11 bases between. The CDR3 region has the DNA TGTGCCAGCTCACCGAGCGGGGAATTGAACACTGAAGCTTTCTTT. Translating gives CASSPSGELNTEAFF.

This clonotype was counted at least ten times. The gene calls are TRBV6-5 and TRBJ2-1, with unresolved D. CDR1 and CDR2 from the germline V gene are MNHEY and SVGAGI. With 0 bases removed from V and 7 bases from J, the gap between germline ends came to 4 bases. This CDR3 is built from 12 residues. Here the CDR3 reads CASSYSGNEQFF. The CDR3 DNA sequence: TGTGCCAGCAGTTACTCGGGGAATGAGCAGTTCTTC.

This rearrangement joins TRBV4-2 to TRBJ1-1, with D uncertain. CDR1 and CDR2 from the germline V gene are LGHNA and YNFKEQ. V gave up 5 bases and J gave up 0 bases, with 13 bases separating them. The CDR3 has 15 residues. The CDR3 DNA reads as TGTGCCAGCAGCACCGGCAGAGTCTTGAACACTGAAGCTTTCTTT. Translated, it gives CASSTGRVLNTEAFF.

The CDR3 sequence is CASSQGSGAGELFF. CDR3 DNA: TGTGCCAGCAGCCAAGGCAGCGGGGCGGGGGAGCTGTTTTTT. The chain carries TRBV3-1 and TRBJ2-2; TRBD2 agrees at 7 bases. The V and J ends lost 1 base and 8 bases, in that order; junction bases with no gene match: 4. There are 14 residues in the CDR3. Germline V gene lookup returns CDR1 LGHDT and CDR2 YNNKEL (reference sequence).

This chain connects TRBV29-1 to TRBJ1-4, with 9 nucleotides matching TRBD1. Per germline, CDR1 SQVTM and CDR2 ANQGSEA. The ends lost 5 bases at V and 5 bases at J; junction bases unmatched: 6. The CDR3 is 14 amino acids. The CDR3 reads CSVSTGTGNEKLFF. DNA for the CDR3: TGCAGCGTTTCCACCGGGACAGGGAATGAAAAACTGTTTTTT.

The chain links TRBV10-3 to TRBJ1-1, with a weak D call TRBD1 (6 bases). The CDR3 runs to 13 residues. The V and J ends lost 6 bases and 2 bases respectively, with 10 bases between them. Germline V gene sequence: CDR1 ENHRY, CDR2 SYGVKD. The CDR3 DNA sequence: TGTGCCATCAGCCAGACAGGAAACACTGAAGCTTTCTTT. It encodes CAISQTGNTEAFF.

This clonotype showed up just a few times. CDR3 sequence reads: CASMAGPETQYF. The CDR3 region has the DNA TGTGCCAGCATGGCGGGCCCAGAGACCCAGTACTTC. The rearrangement joins TRBV6-2 or TRBV6-3 to TRBJ2-5; TRBD2 is a possible D gene (5 bases). Germline assignment: CDR1 MNHEY and CDR2 SVGEGT. The CDR3 extends over 12 amino acids. The V gene lost 7 bases and the J gene lost 4 bases, with 10 bases spanning the gap.

The chain recombines TRBV20-1 with TRBJ2-3; no clear D gene. The CDR3 consists of 8 residues. Germline loops: CDR1 DFQATT, CDR2 SNEGSKA (reference sequence). The CDR3 nucleotides read TGCACCACAGATACGCAGTATTTT. This encodes CTTDTQYF.

This chain uses TRBV21-1 with TRBJ1-5; the D call in the table, TRBD1, was not verified against the DNA. TRBV21-1 is a pseudogene. The CDR3 contains 22 residues. The chain's CDR3 is CASSISDVQVWPGTAFNQPQHF. CDR3 nucleotide sequence: TGTGCCAGCAGCATTTCGGACGTTCAGGTTTGGCCAGGGACAGCCTTCAATCAGCCCCAGCATTTT.

CDR3 bases: TGTGCCAGCAGTTTAAGGGGACTAGCTGACACCGGGGAGCTGTTTTTT. Translated: CASSLRGLADTGELFF. The rearrangement links TRBV27 to TRBJ2-2; 9 positions agree with TRBD2. The CDR3 covers 16 residues. Germline CDR1 MNHEY, CDR2 SMNVEV (reference sequence). V shed 2 bases and J 3 bases; nucleotides not matched to a gene: 4.

This chain uses TRBV4-2 with TRBJ2-7, with TRBD2 matching over 15 bases. The CDR3 is 18 residues long. Losses at the gene ends were 0 bases for V and 7 bases for J; bases not matched to a gene: 10. Germline V gene data show CDR1 as LGHNA and CDR2 as YNFKEQ. The CDR3 DNA reads TGTGCCAGCAGCCAAGATACAGGACTAGCGGGAGGGCCTCTGGAGCAGTACTTC. Translation gives CASSQDTGLAGGPLEQYF.

The J gene is TRBJ2-5, the V gene TRBV7-9; D call uncertain. CDR1 and CDR2 from the germline V gene are SEHNR and FQNEAQ (reference sequence). V dropped 4 bases and J dropped 5 bases, with 17 bases sitting between them. The CDR3 loop spans 15 amino acids. CDR3 loop: CASSSPVWKTETQYF. The CDR3 nucleotides read TGTGCCAGCAGCTCCCCGGTGTGGAAGACGGAGACCCAGTACTTC.

Many counts were recorded for this clonotype. This sequence joins TRBV15 and TRBJ1-2; D gene uncertain. The germline V gene encodes CDR1 LNHNV and CDR2 YYDKDF (reference sequence). CDR3 length equals 17 residues. The V gene lost 1 base and the J gene lost 0 bases, with 15 bases spanning the gap. The CDR3 sequence is CATSRGVGVSSNYGYTF. As DNA, the CDR3 is TGTGCCACCAGCAGAGGGGTTGGGGTCAGCTCTAACTATGGCTACACCTTC.

CDR3 sequence: CSATGTSLYNSPLHF. Written as DNA, the CDR3 is TGCAGTGCAACCGGGACATCCCTCTATAATTCACCCCTCCACTTT. The chain couples TRBV20-1 to TRBJ1-6; possible D gene TRBD1, 6 bases. Trimming shortened V by 6 bases and J by 3 bases, and 15 bases separated the two germline ends. The CDR3 is 15 residues long. Germline CDR1 and CDR2: DFQATT and SNEGSKA (reference sequence).